These T cell receptor beta chains were read from a single sample in a study of human T cells and chemical hapten exposure. In TCRdb, the RACE reads were re-called with MiXCR into one record per CDR3 protein. Among roughly 180,000 distinct CDR3 sequences listed, about a fifth were seen once. The specimen was whole blood, collected in connection with sensitization to the hapten diphenylcyclopropenone (DPC). These receptors were collected from a woman aged 50 to 60 with alopecia areata. Some clones in this sample may be carry-over from other donors' samples. CDR3s include the opening cysteine and the closing phenylalanine or tryptophan. The order of the fields is clone size, D gene, J gene, V gene, CDR3 protein, CDR3 DNA. A D gene is named only where the DNA matches it firmly. Only some rows state a clone size, as once, few, many or a class for expanded clones.

-,-,TRBJ1-1,TRBV27,CASSLNGVETEAFF,TGTGCCAGCAGTTTAAATGGGGTAGAAACTGAAGCTTTCTTT
many,-,TRBJ2-1,TRBV10-2,CASSGLATSGEQFF,TGCGCCAGCAGTGGGCTAGCGACAAGCGGTGAGCAGTTCTTC
few,-,TRBJ2-1,TRBV24-1,CATSSRQDYCEQFF,TGTGCCACCAGTTCCAGACAGGACTATTGTGAGCAGTTCTTC
few,TRBD1,TRBJ1-4,TRBV5-1,CASSDRQGGEKLFF,TGCGCCAGCAGCGATAGACAGGGAGGCGAAAAACTGTTTTTT
-,TRBD2,TRBJ2-2,TRBV10-2,CASRLGGGHTGELFF,TGCGCCAGCAGGCTCGGGGGAGGGCACACCGGGGAGCTGTTTTTT
-,TRBD1,TRBJ1-5,TRBV19,CASSPRQGAGNQPQHF,TGTGCCAGTAGTCCAAGACAGGGGGCAGGCAATCAGCCCCAGCATTTT
few,-,TRBJ2-2,TRBV10-1,CASTRGHTGELFF,TGCGCCAGCACCCGGGGTCACACCGGGGAGCTGTTTTTT
few,-,TRBJ2-2,TRBV30,CAWRGQNTGELFF,TGTGCCTGGAGAGGGCAGAACACCGGGGAGCTGTTTTTT
few,-,TRBJ1-3,TRBV3-1,CASSQYRGSRLSGNTIYF,TGTGCCAGCAGCCAATACCGGGGCAGCCGTCTCTCTGGAAACACCATATATTTT
few,-,TRBJ2-5,TRBV3-1,CASSQDGNGEETQYF,TGTGCCAGCAGCCAAGATGGGAACGGGGAAGAGACCCAGTACTTC
-,-,TRBJ2-3,TRBV7-3,CASSAQRGGPTDTQYF,TGTGCCAGCAGCGCCCAAAGGGGCGGGCCCACAGATACGCAGTATTTT
-,-,TRBJ2-5,TRBV7-9,CASSSGTPSQETQYF,TGTGCCAGCAGCTCCGGGACACCAAGCCAAGAGACCCAGTACTTC
few,-,TRBJ2-1,TRBV5-1,CASSLVLETRSEQFF,TGCGCCAGCAGCTTGGTACTAGAGACGAGGAGTGAGCAGTTCTTC
few,-,TRBJ1-1,TRBV7-8,CASSFPRGTEAFF,TGTGCCAGCAGCTTTCCCAGGGGCACTGAAGCTTTCTTT
-,-,TRBJ1-2,TRBV9,CASSVEGRIDYGYTF,TGTGCCAGCAGCGTAGAAGGCAGGATCGACTATGGCTACACCTTC
-,-,TRBJ2-2,TRBV29-1,CSVAGTANTGELFF,TGCAGCGTTGCCGGGACTGCTAACACCGGGGAGCTGTTTTTT
-,TRBD1,TRBJ2-7,TRBV5-1,CASSIGQGARYEQYF,TGCGCCAGCAGCATAGGACAGGGGGCACGGTACGAGCAGTACTTC
few,-,TRBJ2-1,TRBV27,CASSSERGRGYNEQFF,TGTGCCAGCAGTTCGGAGAGGGGACGCGGCTACAATGAGCAGTTCTTC
few,-,TRBJ2-3,TRBV29-1,CSVRPTGSTDTQYF,TGCAGCGTTCGACCCACAGGGAGCACAGATACGCAGTATTTT
-,TRBD2,TRBJ2-3,TRBV20-1,CSAPQLAGVDTQYF,TGCAGTGCTCCTCAACTAGCGGGAGTGGATACGCAGTATTTT
few,-,TRBJ2-2,TRBV11-3,CASSGTRNTGELFF,TGTGCCAGCAGCGGGACAAGGAACACCGGGGAGCTGTTTTTT
few,-,TRBJ2-1,TRBV20-1,CSASWGSDNEQFF,TGCAGTGCTAGCTGGGGTAGCGACAATGAGCAGTTCTTC
few,TRBD1,TRBJ1-3,TRBV20-1,CSADTGGNGNTIYF,TGCAGTGCAGATACAGGGGGTAATGGAAACACCATATATTTT